This section outlines one T cell receptor beta chain sequence together with its context. Its specificity is not known. This entry belongs to a study of CD8+ T cells in alopecia areata. About the research overall: Each of the treated patients was given oral tofacitinib, 5 to 10 mg twice daily, for moderate-to-severe alopecia areata.

Once RNA had been extracted, it was reverse transcribed into cDNA to act as the sequencing template. The repertoire was sequenced with immunoSEQ multiplex PCR; TCRdb's copy has only in-frame clones and lacks some. The sample holds 200,000 to 250,000 clones, 50% to 70% seen once. Study results and caveats: Patients shared TCRs less clearly than mice did, possibly for HLA-related reasons.

The trim removed 5 bases at V and 6 bases at J, leaving 5 bases unmatched. The germline V gene encodes CDR1 SNHLY and CDR2 FYNNEI. The CDR3 is 15 residues long. Sequences were derived from CD4+ T cells sorted from blood, sampled at week 0. This clonotype was sampled from a human donor with alopecia areata. The genes are TRBV2 and TRBJ2-2; 11 bases match TRBD1. CDR3 sequence (DNA): TGTGCCAGCAGTTCCCGGACAGGGGGCCCCGGGGAGCTGTTTTTT. Translated: CASSSRTGGPGELFF. Using reference TRBV2 and TRBJ2-2 for the parts outside the CDR3, the full variable domain is EPEVTQTPSHQVTQMGQEVILRCVPISNHLYFYWYRQILGQKVEFLVSFYNNEISEKSEIFDDQFSVERPDGSNFTLKIRSTKLEDSAMYFCASSSRTGGPGELFFGEGSRLTVL.